Shown below are 2 T cell receptor beta chains from a single sample sequenced in a study of cytomegalovirus exposure and HLA in healthy donors. This PCR relied on a set of 60 Vbeta primers and 13 Jbeta primers. Assay: immunoSEQ multiplex PCR; the TCRdb copy retains only in-frame clones and omits some. The sample lists more than 150,000 clones, about 80% seen once, with 1.4% in the top ten. The sequenced material came from PBMCs. The receptor source for this set is a man in his late teens or twenties in good health and CMV-seronegative.

The V call is TRBV6-5, the J call TRBJ1-1; D gene unclear. This CDR3 is built from 11 residues. Trimming took 7 bases from V and 10 from J, leaving 13 bases between them. The V gene's germline CDR1 is MNHEY and CDR2 SVGAGI. CDR3 sequence (DNA): TGTGCCAGCAAAAACGGACTAACAGCTTTCTTT. Protein sequence: CASKNGLTAFF.

The CDR3 coding sequence is TGTGCCAGCAGCCCTTTTCTAGCGGGCCGGGGGTACGAGCAGTACTTC. It translates to CASSPFLAGRGYEQYF. V is TRBV28 and J is TRBJ2-7, with 8 bases lining up with TRBD2. Germline V gene data show CDR1 as MDHEN and CDR2 as SYDVKM. Unmatched junction bases numbered 14, after V lost 6 bases and J lost 4 bases. This CDR3 has 16 residues. Full variable domain (outside the CDR3, taken from reference TRBV28 and TRBJ2-7): DVKVTQSSRYLVKRTGEKVFLECVQDMDHENMFWYRQDPGLGLRLIYFSYDVKMKEKGDIPEGYSVSREKKERFSLILESASTNQTSMYLCASSPFLAGRGYEQYFGPGTRLTVT.